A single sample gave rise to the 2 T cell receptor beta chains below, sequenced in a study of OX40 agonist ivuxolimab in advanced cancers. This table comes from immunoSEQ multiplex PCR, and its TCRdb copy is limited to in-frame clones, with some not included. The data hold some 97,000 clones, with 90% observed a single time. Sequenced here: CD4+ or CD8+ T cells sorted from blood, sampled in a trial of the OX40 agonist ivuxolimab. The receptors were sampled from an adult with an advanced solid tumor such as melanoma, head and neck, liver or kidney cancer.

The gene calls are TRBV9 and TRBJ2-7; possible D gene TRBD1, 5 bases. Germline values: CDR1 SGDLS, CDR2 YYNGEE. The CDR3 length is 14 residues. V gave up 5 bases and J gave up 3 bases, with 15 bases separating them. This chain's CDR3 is CASSMGQGNYEQYF. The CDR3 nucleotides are TGTGCCAGCAGTATGGGGCAGGGAAACTACGAGCAGTACTTC. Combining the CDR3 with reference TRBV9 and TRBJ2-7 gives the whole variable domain DSGVTQTPKHLITATGQRVTLRCSPRSGDLSVYWYQQSLDQGLQFLIQYYNGEERAKGNILERFSAQQFPDLHSELNLSSLELGDSALYFCASSMGQGNYEQYFGPGTRLTVT.

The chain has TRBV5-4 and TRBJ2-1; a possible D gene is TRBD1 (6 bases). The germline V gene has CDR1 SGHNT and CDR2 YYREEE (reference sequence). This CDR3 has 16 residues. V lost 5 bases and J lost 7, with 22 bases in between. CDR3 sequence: CASSTRTLDRRNEQFF. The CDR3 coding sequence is TGTGCCAGCAGTACCCGAACGTTGGACAGAAGGAATGAGCAGTTCTTC.